This T cell receptor (beta chain) is drawn from a study of cytomegalovirus exposure and HLA in healthy donors. Both 60 Vbeta primers and 13 Jbeta primers went into the PCR. Sequencing used immunoSEQ multiplex PCR; TCRdb keeps in-frame clones, though not all of them. The sample lists about 120,000 clones, approximately 80% occurring once. All the people who gave samples were healthy bone marrow donors. This clonotype was sampled from a man younger than 35 in good health and CMV-seropositive. Sequencing used PBMCs.

The CDR3: CASSLTGNTEAFF. CDR3 in DNA: TGTGCCAGCAGCCTGACAGGGAACACTGAAGCTTTCTTT. The chain uses TRBV5-5 and TRBJ1-1; maybe TRBD1 (6 bases). The CDR3 runs 13 residues. Germline V CDR1 and CDR2: SGHKS, YYEKEE (reference sequence). Trimming took off 4 bases at V and 1 base at J, with 8 bases between the two ends.